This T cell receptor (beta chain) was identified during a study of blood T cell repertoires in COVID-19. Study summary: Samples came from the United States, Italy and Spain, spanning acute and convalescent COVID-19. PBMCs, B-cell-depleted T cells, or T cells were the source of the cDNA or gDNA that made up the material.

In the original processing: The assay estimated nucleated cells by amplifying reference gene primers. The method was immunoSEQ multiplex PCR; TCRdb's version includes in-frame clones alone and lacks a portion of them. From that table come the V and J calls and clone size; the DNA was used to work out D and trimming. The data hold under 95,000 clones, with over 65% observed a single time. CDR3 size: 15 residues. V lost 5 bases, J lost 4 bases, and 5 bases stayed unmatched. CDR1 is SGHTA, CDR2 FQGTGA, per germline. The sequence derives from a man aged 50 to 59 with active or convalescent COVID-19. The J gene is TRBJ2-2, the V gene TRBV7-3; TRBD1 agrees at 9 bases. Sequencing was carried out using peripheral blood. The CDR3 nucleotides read TGTGCCAGCAGCCCCGACAGGGGGAGCACCGGGGAGCTGTTTTTT. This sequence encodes CASSPDRGSTGELFF.